This T cell receptor (beta chain) was identified in a study of shared clonotypes between healthy human individuals. At the level of the study: Per donor, CD8 memory used one plate, CD8 naive used two, CD4 memory used three and CD4 naive used three. Findings of the study overall: Sharing across four donors was highest in naive CD4 (around 5%) and lowest in memory CD8 (around 0.4%). Lower generation probabilities were found for non-shared clonotypes than for those shared by all four donors.

Each cell subset's genomic DNA was divided evenly among several immunoSEQ plates. Sequencing was performed with immunoSEQ multiplex PCR; in TCRdb, only in-frame clones are kept and a portion is missing. The table includes some 1.1 million clones, 60% to 85% detected once. The CDR3 is 17 amino acids. Germline V gene lookup returns CDR1 SGHDT and CDR2 YYEEEE. V lost 2 bases and J lost 0, with 12 bases in between. This clone showed up just a few times. Its specificity is not known. The origin of this receptor is a man between 18 and 35 years old in good health. Some clones in this sample may be carry-over from other donors' samples. The chain has TRBV5-6 and TRBJ2-6, with D unresolved. Sequencing input: memory CD4+ T cells from PBMCs. The subset is: CD45RA-negative fraction. In nucleotides, the CDR3 is TGTGCCAGCAGCTTAGTGGTACAGAGCTCTGGGGCCAACGTCCTGACTTTC. This gives the protein CASSLVVQSSGANVLTF.